This T cell receptor (beta chain) was found in a study of shared clonotypes between healthy human individuals. Splitting of CD4+ cells produced CD45RA+ naive and CD45RA-negative memory subsets. V shed 4 bases and J shed 6 bases, with 8 bases lying between them. The CDR3 spans 12 residues. The germline V gene encodes CDR1 SGHDT and CDR2 YYEEEE. Each PCR replicate from the sorted subsets contained around 0.2 ug DNA, which is some 32,000 T cell genomes. Assay: immunoSEQ multiplex PCR; the TCRdb copy retains only in-frame clones and omits some. Counted here are 1,400,000 or so clones, just under 99% occurring once; the ten biggest clones make up approximately 0.4%.

This TCR derives from a man younger than 40 in good health. This chain uses TRBV5-6 with TRBJ2-1, with a tentative D call TRBD2 (6 bases). The sequenced material came from naive CD4+ T cells sorted from blood. Subset meaning: CD45RA+ positively selected. CDR3 sequence (DNA): TGTGCCAGCAGCCGCGGGGCCAATGAGCAGTTCTTC. It encodes CASSRGANEQFF.